Below, 3 T cell receptor beta chains from the same sample are listed, as sequenced in a study of identical twins. Using its own MiXCR run on the 5' RACE reads, TCRdb lists one record per CDR3 protein. The sample consists of roughly 690,000 distinct CDR3 sequences, 21% of them appearing once. In addition, the sample was reused for a study of T cells expressing NK-cell markers.

Sequenced input: PBMCs. These receptors came from a woman between 18 and 30 years old in good health.

The rearrangement links TRBV20-1 to TRBJ2-5; perhaps D is TRBD1 or TRBD2 (6 bases each). The ends were cut back, 5 bases at V and 8 bases at J, with 18 bases in the middle. The CDR3 spans 13 residues. CDR1 is DFQATT, CDR2 SNEGSKA, per germline (reference sequence). CDR3 region: CSARPGGPLTQYF. Written as DNA, the CDR3 is TGCAGTGCTCGCCCCGGGGGCCCCCTCACCCAGTACTTC.

This clonotype was observed a few times. CDR3 protein: CASSRAGEPQTQYF. The CDR3, as DNA: TGTGCCAGCAGCAGAGCGGGAGAGCCGCAGACCCAGTACTTC. The chain recombines TRBV7-2 with TRBJ2-5; 8 positions agree with TRBD2. The length of the CDR3 is 14 residues. CDR1 is SGHTA and CDR2 is FQGNSA in the germline V gene. Germline trimming cut 5 bases from V and 6 bases from J; bases unmatched to any gene: 8. Using reference TRBV7-2 and TRBJ2-5 for the parts outside the CDR3, the full variable domain is GAGVSQSPSNKVTEKGKDVELRCDPISGHTALYWYRQSLGQGLEFLIYFQGNSAPDKSGLPSDRFSAERTGGSVSTLTIQRTQQEDSAVYLCASSRAGEPQTQYFGPGTRLLVL.

The chain has TRBV6-2 or TRBV6-3 and TRBJ2-4, with D uncertain. V lost 2 bases, J lost 5 bases, and 4 bases lay in between. Per the germline V gene, CDR1 is MNHEY and CDR2 is SVGEGT. This CDR3 is built from 12 residues. This CDR3 reads CASSYGQNIQYF. The CDR3 DNA sequence: TGTGCCAGCAGTTACGGGCAAAACATTCAGTACTTC.